This T cell receptor (beta chain) was identified in a study of regulatory T cells in long-lasting Graves disease. This clonotype was seen ten or more times. Its target is unknown. In building TCR beta libraries, iRepertoire HTBI primers were used together with Arm-PCR of CDR3 regions. TCRdb ran MiXCR on the multiplex PCR reads and lists one entry per CDR3 protein. Of under 250,000 distinct CDR3 sequences listed, approximately 18% were seen once; the top ten hold about 10%. The length of the CDR3 is 15 residues. CDR1 MNHNS and CDR2 SASEGT come from the germline V gene. Trimming cost V 3 bases and J 1 base, with 10 bases left between them. The time point here: newly diagnosed GD, antithyroid drugs for less than 3 months. With RNA extracted from PBMCs as input, the TCR library was made. Graves' disease diagnosis followed American Thyroid Association guidelines. Study-level results: Persistent Graves' cases showed lower TCR diversity than newly diagnosed cases. Only peripheral blood was studied, not thyroid tissue.

These same data were also listed under a study on T cells in Graves' hyperthyroidism and ophthalmopathy. That paper adds: With the HTBI primer set, the TCR CDR3 went through a first round of RT-PCR.

This clonotype was obtained from a woman between 25 and 40 years old with Graves disease. The chain employs TRBV6-1 and TRBJ1-5; tentative D call: TRBD1 (6 bases). The sample was peripheral blood mononuclear cells (PBMCs), taken at new diagnosis, from a patient treated with antithyroid drugs. The CDR3 DNA is TGTGCCAGCAGTGATGACAGGACAAGCAATCAGCCCCAGCATTTT. This translates into CASSDDRTSNQPQHF.